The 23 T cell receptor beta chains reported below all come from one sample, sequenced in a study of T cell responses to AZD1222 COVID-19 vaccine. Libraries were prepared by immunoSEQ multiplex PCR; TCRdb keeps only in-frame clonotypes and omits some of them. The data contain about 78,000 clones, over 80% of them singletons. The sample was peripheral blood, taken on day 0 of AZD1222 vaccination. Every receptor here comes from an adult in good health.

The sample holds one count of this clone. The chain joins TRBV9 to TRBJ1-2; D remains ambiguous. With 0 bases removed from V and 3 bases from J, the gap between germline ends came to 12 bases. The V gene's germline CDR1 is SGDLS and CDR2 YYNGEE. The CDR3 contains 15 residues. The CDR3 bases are TGTGCCAGCAGCGTAGCGGTAGGGAACTACTATGGCTACACCTTC. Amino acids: CASSVAVGNYYGYTF.

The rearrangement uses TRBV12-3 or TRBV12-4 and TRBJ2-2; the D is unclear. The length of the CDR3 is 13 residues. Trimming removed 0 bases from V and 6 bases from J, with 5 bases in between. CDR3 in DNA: TGTGCCAGCAGTTTAGCGTCGGCCGGGGAGCTGTTTTTT. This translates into CASSLASAGELFF.

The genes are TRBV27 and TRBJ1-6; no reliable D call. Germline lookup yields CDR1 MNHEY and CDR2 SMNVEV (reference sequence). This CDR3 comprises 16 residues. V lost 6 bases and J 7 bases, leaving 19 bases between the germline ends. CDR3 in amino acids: CASRPSGPALNSPLHF. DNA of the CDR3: TGTGCCAGCAGACCCTCCGGACCCGCATTAAATTCACCCCTCCACTTT.

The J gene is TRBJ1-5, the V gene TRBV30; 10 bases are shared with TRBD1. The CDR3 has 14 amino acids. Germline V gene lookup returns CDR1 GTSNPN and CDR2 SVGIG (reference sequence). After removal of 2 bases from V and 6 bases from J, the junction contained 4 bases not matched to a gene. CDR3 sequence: CAWSTGQGGQPQHF. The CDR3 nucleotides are TGTGCCTGGAGTACCGGACAGGGGGGTCAGCCCCAGCATTTT.

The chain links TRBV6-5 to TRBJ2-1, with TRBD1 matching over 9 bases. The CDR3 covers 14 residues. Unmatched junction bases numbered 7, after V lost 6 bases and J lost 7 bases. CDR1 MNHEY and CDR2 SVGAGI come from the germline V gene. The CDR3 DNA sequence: TGTGCCAGCAGACCGGGACAGGGTCGTAATGAGCAGTTCTTC. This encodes CASRPGQGRNEQFF.

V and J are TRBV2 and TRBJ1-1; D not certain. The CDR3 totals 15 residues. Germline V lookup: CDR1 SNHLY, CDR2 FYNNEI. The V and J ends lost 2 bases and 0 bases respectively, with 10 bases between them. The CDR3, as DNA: TGTGCCAGCAGTGAATTAGCTCTAATGAACACTGAAGCTTTCTTT. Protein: CASSELALMNTEAFF.

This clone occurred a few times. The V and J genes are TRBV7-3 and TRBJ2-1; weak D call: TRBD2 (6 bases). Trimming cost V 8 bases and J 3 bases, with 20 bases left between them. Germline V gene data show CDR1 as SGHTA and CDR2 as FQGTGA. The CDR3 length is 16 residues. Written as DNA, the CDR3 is TGTGCCAGCGGCGGCTCACGGGGCGGGGACTACAATGAGCAGTTCTTC. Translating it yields CASGGSRGGDYNEQFF.

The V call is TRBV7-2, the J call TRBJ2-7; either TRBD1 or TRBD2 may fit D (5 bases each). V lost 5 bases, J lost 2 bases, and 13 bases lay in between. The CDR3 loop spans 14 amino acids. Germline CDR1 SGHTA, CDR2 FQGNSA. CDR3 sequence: CASSLGRPPYEQYF. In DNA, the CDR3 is TGTGCCAGCAGCCTGGGACGCCCGCCCTACGAGCAGTACTTC.

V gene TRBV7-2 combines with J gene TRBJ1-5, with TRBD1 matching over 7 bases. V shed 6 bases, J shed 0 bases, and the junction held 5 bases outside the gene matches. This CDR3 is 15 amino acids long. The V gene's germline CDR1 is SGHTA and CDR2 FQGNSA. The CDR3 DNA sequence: TGTGCCAGCAGTCAACAGGGGCGTAGCAATCAGCCCCAGCATTTT. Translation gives CASSQQGRSNQPQHF.

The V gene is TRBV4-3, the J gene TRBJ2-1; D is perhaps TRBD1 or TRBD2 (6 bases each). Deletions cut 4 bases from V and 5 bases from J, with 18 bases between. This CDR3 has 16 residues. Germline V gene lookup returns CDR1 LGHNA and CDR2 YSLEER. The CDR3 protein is CASSPQRGEVDNEQFF. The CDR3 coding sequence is TGCGCCAGCAGCCCCCAAAGGGGGGAGGTAGACAATGAGCAGTTCTTC.

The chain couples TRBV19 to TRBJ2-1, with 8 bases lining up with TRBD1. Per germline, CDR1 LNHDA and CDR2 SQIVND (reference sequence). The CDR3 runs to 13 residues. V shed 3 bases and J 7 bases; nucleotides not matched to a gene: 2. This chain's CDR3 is CASSIQGANEQFF. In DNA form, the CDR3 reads TGTGCCAGTAGTATTCAGGGGGCGAATGAGCAGTTCTTC.

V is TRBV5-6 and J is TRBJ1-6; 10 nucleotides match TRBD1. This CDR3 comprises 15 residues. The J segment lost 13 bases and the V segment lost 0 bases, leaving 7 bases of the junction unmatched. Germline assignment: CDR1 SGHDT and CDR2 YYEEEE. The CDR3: CASSLVGTGVTPLHF. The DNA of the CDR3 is TGTGCCAGCAGCTTGGTCGGGACAGGGGTAACCCCCCTCCACTTT.

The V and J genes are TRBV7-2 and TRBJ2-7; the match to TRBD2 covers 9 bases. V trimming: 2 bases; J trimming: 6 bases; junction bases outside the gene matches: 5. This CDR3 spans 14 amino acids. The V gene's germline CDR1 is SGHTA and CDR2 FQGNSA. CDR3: CASSLRTSDFEQYF. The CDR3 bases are TGTGCCAGCAGCTTAAGGACTAGCGACTTCGAGCAGTACTTC.

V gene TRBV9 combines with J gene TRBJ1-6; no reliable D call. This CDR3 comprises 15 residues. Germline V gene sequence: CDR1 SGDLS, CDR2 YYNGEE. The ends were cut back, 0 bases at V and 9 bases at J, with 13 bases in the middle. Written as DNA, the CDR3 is TGTGCCAGCAGCGTAGGTCCCACTTCGGGTTCACCCCTCCACTTT. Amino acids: CASSVGPTSGSPLHF.

CDR3 amino acids: CASSYPGTGEKESYEQYF. The CDR3 region has the DNA TGTGCCAGCAGTTACCCAGGGACAGGCGAGAAAGAATCCTACGAGCAGTACTTC. V is TRBV6-2 or TRBV6-3 and J is TRBJ2-7; 8 nucleotides line up with TRBD1. The V gene's germline CDR1 is MNHEY and CDR2 SVGEGT. Losses at the gene ends were 2 bases for V and 1 base for J; bases not matched to a gene: 13. The CDR3 has 18 residues.

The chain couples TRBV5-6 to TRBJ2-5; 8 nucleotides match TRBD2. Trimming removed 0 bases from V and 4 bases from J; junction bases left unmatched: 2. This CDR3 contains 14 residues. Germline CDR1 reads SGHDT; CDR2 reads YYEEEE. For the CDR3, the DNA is TGTGCCAGCAGCTTGGCAAGCGGGAGAGAGACCCAGTACTTC. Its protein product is CASSLASGRETQYF.

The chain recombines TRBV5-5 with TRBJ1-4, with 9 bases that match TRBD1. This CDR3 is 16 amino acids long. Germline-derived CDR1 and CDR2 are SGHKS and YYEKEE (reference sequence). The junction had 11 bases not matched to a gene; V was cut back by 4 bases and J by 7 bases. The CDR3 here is CASSTIPGQGSEKLFF. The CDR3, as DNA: TGTGCCAGCAGCACGATCCCGGGACAGGGAAGTGAAAAACTGTTTTTT.

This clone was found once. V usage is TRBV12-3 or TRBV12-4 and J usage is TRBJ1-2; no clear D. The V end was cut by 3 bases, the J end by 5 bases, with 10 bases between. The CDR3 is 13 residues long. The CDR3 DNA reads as TGTGCCAGCAGTTTCTTGCGCGAATATGGCTACACCTTC. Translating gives CASSFLREYGYTF.

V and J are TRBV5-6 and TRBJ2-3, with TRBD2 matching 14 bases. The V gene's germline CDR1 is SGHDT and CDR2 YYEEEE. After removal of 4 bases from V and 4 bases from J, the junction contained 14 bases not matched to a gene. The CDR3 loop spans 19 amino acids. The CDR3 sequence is CASSLKTSGGARIADTQYF. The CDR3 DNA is TGTGCCAGCAGCCTAAAGACTAGCGGGGGGGCTCGCATCGCAGATACGCAGTATTTT. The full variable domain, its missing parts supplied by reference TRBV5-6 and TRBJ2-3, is DAGVTQSPTHLIKTRGQQVTLRCSPKSGHDTVSWYQQALGQGPQFIFQYYEEEERQRGNFPDRFSGHQFPNYSSELNVNALLLGDSALYLCASSLKTSGGARIADTQYFGPGTRLTVL.

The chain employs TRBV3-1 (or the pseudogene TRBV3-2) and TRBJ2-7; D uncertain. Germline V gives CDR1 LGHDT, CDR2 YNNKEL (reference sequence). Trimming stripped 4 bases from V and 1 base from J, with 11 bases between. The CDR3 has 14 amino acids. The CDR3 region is CASSRWARSYEQYF. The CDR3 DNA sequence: TGTGCCAGCAGCCGATGGGCGAGGTCCTACGAGCAGTACTTC.

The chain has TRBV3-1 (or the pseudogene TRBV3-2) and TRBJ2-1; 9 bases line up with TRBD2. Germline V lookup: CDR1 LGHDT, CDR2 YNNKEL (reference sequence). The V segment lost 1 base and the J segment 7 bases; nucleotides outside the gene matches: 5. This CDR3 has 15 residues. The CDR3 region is CASSQAASGGNEQFF. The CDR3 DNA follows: TGTGCCAGCAGCCAAGCGGCGAGCGGGGGGAATGAGCAGTTCTTC.

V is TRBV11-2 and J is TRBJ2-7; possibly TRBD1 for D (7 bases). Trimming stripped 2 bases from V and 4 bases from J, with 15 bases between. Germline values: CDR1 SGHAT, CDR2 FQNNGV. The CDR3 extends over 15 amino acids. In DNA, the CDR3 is TGTGCCAGCAGCTTACTTCAGGGGGGCGGGTACGAGCAGTACTTC. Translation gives CASSLLQGGGYEQYF.

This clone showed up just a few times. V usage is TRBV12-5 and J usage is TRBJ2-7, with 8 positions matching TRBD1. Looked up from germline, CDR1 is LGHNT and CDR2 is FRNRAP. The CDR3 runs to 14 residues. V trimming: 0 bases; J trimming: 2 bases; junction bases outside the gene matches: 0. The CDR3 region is CASGLVQGAYEQYF. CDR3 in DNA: TGTGCTAGTGGTTTGGTACAGGGGGCCTACGAGCAGTACTTC.